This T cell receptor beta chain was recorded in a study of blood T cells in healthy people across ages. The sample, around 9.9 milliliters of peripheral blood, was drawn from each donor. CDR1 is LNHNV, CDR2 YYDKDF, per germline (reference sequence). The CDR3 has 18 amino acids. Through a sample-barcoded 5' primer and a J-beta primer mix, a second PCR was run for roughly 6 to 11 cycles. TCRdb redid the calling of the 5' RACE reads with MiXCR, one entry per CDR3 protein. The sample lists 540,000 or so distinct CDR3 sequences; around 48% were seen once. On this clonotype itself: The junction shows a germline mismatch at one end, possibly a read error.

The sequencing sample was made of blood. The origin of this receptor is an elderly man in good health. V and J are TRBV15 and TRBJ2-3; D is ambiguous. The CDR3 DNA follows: TGTGCCACCAGCAGAGATCTGTACGGCCAGCCTGCCTACGATATGCAGTATTTT. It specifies CATSRDLYGQPAYDMQYF.